This T cell receptor beta chain emerged from a study of blood T cell repertoires in COVID-19 (dated by TCRdb to between 2020 and 2021). For the wider study: The collaborator samples originated in the United States, Italy and Spain and spanned the acute and convalescent phases of COVID-19. The material from the prospective study consisted of cDNA or gDNA derived from T cells, B-cell-depleted T cells, or PBMCs. Subjects who had been exposed to COVID-19, were actively infected with it, or had recovered from it provided the deeply sampled blood TCRbeta repertoires that made up the dataset. The repertoires were made available in a free public database intended to serve as a resource for research on the immune response to SARS-CoV-2. The samples were drawn from the first 160 participants of the ongoing ImmuneRACE study and from over a thousand subjects provided by 6 global collaborators. Sample metadata almost always included a de-identified subject ID, COVID-19 status, age in years and sex. HLA class I and class II types, where available, came from metadata supplied by the sample provider rather than from assay-based typing.

The cysteine opens and the phenylalanine closes a CDR3 of 11 amino acids. The only DNA kept is the CDR3, 33 bases in frame from the first base. Between the V and J ends, shortened by 4 bases and 5 bases respectively, the junction contains 9 bases. Looking up the germline V gene (reference sequence) yields CDR1 GTSNPN and CDR2 SVGIG. Each collaborating institution followed its own protocols to collect whole blood in K2EDTA tubes. Collaborator samples were shipped for TCRbeta analysis as frozen whole blood, isolated PBMCs, or DNA extracted from either sample type. The immunoSEQ Assay, a bias-controlled multiplex PCR, was used to amplify TCRbeta CDR3 regions from genomic DNA. Regarding the original processing steps: Within the assay, amplification of reference gene primers was used to estimate how many nucleated cells each sample contained. To quantify the absolute abundance of each unique TCRbeta CDR3 rearrangement, sequence reads were collapsed and filtered. For each sample, productive Simpson clonality was calculated as the square root of Simpson's diversity index across productive rearrangements. The clones in this table, taken by TCRdb from immuneACCESS, are in-frame only. Not every clone is retained; where verified, under half of the shortfall comes from an unresolved V gene, and the cause of the rest is unknown. The V and J calls and clone size were taken over from that table, and D and trimming were inferred from the DNA. The sample table lists roughly 18,000 clones, about 88% of them with a count of one. The top ten hold roughly 10% of the sample.

The paper as a whole reports these results and caveats: The quantity of clinical and demographic metadata differed by source and by participant and was supplied without curation.

As to this clone: Its antigen is not yet known. The record has no base qualities; no much larger clone is one base away.

The V gene is TRBV30 and the J gene is TRBJ2-7; TRBD1 is perhaps the D gene, given 6 matching bases. The TCR comes from a man aged 40-49 years with active COVID-19. The sample consisted of peripheral blood. The CDR3 protein is CAWNREHEQYF. The nucleotide sequence is given as TGTGCCTGGAACAGGGAACACGAGCAGTACTTC.